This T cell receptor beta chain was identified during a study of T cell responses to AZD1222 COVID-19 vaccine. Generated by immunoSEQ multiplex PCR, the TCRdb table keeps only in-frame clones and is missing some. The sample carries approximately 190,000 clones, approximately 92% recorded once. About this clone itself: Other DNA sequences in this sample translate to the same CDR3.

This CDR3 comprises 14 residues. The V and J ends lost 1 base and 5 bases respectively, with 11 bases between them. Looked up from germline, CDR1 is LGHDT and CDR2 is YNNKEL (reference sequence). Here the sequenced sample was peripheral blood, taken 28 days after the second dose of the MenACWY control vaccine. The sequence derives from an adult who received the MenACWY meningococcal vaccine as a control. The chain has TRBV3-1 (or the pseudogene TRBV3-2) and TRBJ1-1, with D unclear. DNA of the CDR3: TGTGCCAGCAGCCAAGTCGGGGTGGGGACTGAAGCTTTCTTT. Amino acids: CASSQVGVGTEAFF.